Listed below are T cell receptor beta chains from one sample, sequenced in a study of multiple sclerosis patients with progressive multifocal leukoencephalopathy. The data were produced by immunoSEQ multiplex PCR, yet TCRdb's version contains in-frame clones alone and is incomplete. The table has under 30,000 clones, nearly 90% seen once. The sequencing here drew on PBMCs, taken from a patient treated with natalizumab. These receptors were taken from a human donor with multiple sclerosis. Both conserved end residues are part of each CDR3. The D gene is left open where the match is weak. For some rows the clone size is stated as once, few or many, or as a class when expanded; others skip it.

d_call: -
j_call: TRBJ2-7
v_call: TRBV6-5
clone_size: few
cdr3_nt: TGTGCCAGCAGTTACGACCGGGACGGATACTACGAGCAGTACTTC
cdr3_aa: CASSYDRDGYYEQYF

d_call: -
j_call: TRBJ1-4
v_call: TRBV4-1
clone_size: few
cdr3_nt: TGCGCCAGCAGCCAACTACCCGACGGGGAAAAACTGTTTTTT
cdr3_aa: CASSQLPDGEKLFF

d_call: TRBD2
j_call: TRBJ2-7
v_call: TRBV18
clone_size: -
cdr3_nt: TGTGCCAGCTCAACAACTAGCGACTCCTACGAGCAGTACTTC
cdr3_aa: CASSTTSDSYEQYF

d_call: -
j_call: TRBJ2-7
v_call: TRBV30
clone_size: -
cdr3_nt: TGTGCCTGGAGTCCCGGGACAAACTCCTACGAGCAGTACTTC
cdr3_aa: CAWSPGTNSYEQYF

d_call: -
j_call: TRBJ1-6
v_call: TRBV29-1
clone_size: -
cdr3_nt: TGCAGCGTTGGGGCCGATTCACCCCTCCACTTT
cdr3_aa: CSVGADSPLHF

d_call: TRBD1
j_call: TRBJ2-7
v_call: TRBV4-3
clone_size: -
cdr3_nt: TGCGCCAGCAGCCAATCTCGGACAGGGTCTAACGAGCAGTACTTC
cdr3_aa: CASSQSRTGSNEQYF

d_call: TRBD1
j_call: TRBJ2-7
v_call: TRBV30
clone_size: -
cdr3_nt: TGTGCCTGGACAAAGGACAGGGGCGAGCAGTACTTC
cdr3_aa: CAWTKDRGEQYF

d_call: -
j_call: TRBJ2-4
v_call: TRBV6-1
clone_size: few
cdr3_nt: TGTGCCAGCAGTGGGCGGGGTGGGGACATTCAGTACTTC
cdr3_aa: CASSGRGGDIQYF

d_call: -
j_call: TRBJ2-6
v_call: TRBV28
clone_size: -
cdr3_nt: TGTGCCAGCAGTTTAGTGACAGGGACTACCTCTGGGGCCAACGTCCTGACTTTC
cdr3_aa: CASSLVTGTTSGANVLTF

d_call: -
j_call: TRBJ2-7
v_call: TRBV7-2
clone_size: -
cdr3_nt: TGCGCCAGTAGGGCGTCGTCCCAGTCGGTTTTGGTCGAGCAGTACTTC
cdr3_aa: CASRASSQSVLVEQYF

d_call: -
j_call: TRBJ2-7
v_call: TRBV28
clone_size: -
cdr3_nt: TGTGCCAGCAGAACCGGACCCCAAGTCTACGAGCAGTACTTC
cdr3_aa: CASRTGPQVYEQYF

d_call: -
j_call: TRBJ2-5
v_call: TRBV4-3
clone_size: -
cdr3_nt: TGCGCCAGCAGCCAAGATCGACTGGAAAAAGAGACCCAGTACTTC
cdr3_aa: CASSQDRLEKETQYF

d_call: TRBD1
j_call: TRBJ2-7
v_call: TRBV9
clone_size: -
cdr3_nt: TGTGCCAGCAGCGTAGGGACAGGGGGCCACGAGCAGTACTTC
cdr3_aa: CASSVGTGGHEQYF

d_call: TRBD1
j_call: TRBJ2-3
v_call: TRBV27
clone_size: -
cdr3_nt: TGTGCCAGTTCGACAGGGCGCACAGATACGCAGTATTTT
cdr3_aa: CASSTGRTDTQYF

d_call: -
j_call: TRBJ1-4
v_call: TRBV5-5
clone_size: -
cdr3_nt: TGTGCCAGCAGCTTGGTGTCACTTGAAAAACTGTTTTTT
cdr3_aa: CASSLVSLEKLFF

d_call: TRBD2
j_call: TRBJ2-1
v_call: TRBV7-3
clone_size: -
cdr3_nt: TGTGCCAGCAGCTTAGGCGGGAGTTACAATGAGCAGTTCTTC
cdr3_aa: CASSLGGSYNEQFF

d_call: -
j_call: TRBJ2-1
v_call: TRBV28
clone_size: -
cdr3_nt: TGTGCCAGCAGGGGGGGCGGGAGCTACAATGAGCAGTTCTTC
cdr3_aa: CASRGGGSYNEQFF

d_call: TRBD2
j_call: TRBJ2-1
v_call: TRBV7-2
clone_size: -
cdr3_nt: TGTGCCAGCAGCTTCGGGGCTAGCGGCTACAATGAGCAGTTCTTC
cdr3_aa: CASSFGASGYNEQFF

d_call: TRBD1
j_call: TRBJ2-1
v_call: TRBV7-7
clone_size: -
cdr3_nt: TGTGCCAGCAGCCTACAGGGGTTCTACAATGAGCAGTTCTTC
cdr3_aa: CASSLQGFYNEQFF

d_call: TRBD1
j_call: TRBJ2-7
v_call: TRBV27
clone_size: -
cdr3_nt: TGTGCCAGCGGGACAGGGAGCTACGAGCAGTACTTC
cdr3_aa: CASGTGSYEQYF

d_call: TRBD1
j_call: TRBJ2-1
v_call: TRBV11-2
clone_size: -
cdr3_nt: TGTGCCAGCAGCCCGACCCGGACAGGGATCAATGAGCAGTTCTTC
cdr3_aa: CASSPTRTGINEQFF

d_call: -
j_call: TRBJ1-1
v_call: TRBV9
clone_size: -
cdr3_nt: TGTGCCAGCAGCCAGAAATCTACAAGGAACACTGAAGCTTTCTTT
cdr3_aa: CASSQKSTRNTEAFF

d_call: TRBD2
j_call: TRBJ2-3
v_call: TRBV29-1
clone_size: -
cdr3_nt: TGCAGCGCGCGGGAGGGTATCACAGATACGCAGTATTTT
cdr3_aa: CSAREGITDTQYF

d_call: -
j_call: TRBJ1-2
v_call: TRBV7-6
clone_size: -
cdr3_nt: TGTGCCAGCAGCCCGAGACCCCGAGCCTCCTATGGCTACACCTTC
cdr3_aa: CASSPRPRASYGYTF

d_call: TRBD2
j_call: TRBJ2-5
v_call: TRBV7-6
clone_size: -
cdr3_nt: TGTGCCAGCAGCTTAGTCGCGGGAGGTGAGACCCAGTACTTC
cdr3_aa: CASSLVAGGETQYF

d_call: -
j_call: TRBJ1-5
v_call: TRBV28
clone_size: once
cdr3_nt: TGTGCCAGCAGGATCAATACTGGGACGTTTAGCAATCAGCCCCAGCATTTT
cdr3_aa: CASRINTGTFSNQPQHF

d_call: TRBD2
j_call: TRBJ2-2
v_call: TRBV7-6
clone_size: -
cdr3_nt: TGTGCCAGCAGCTTGGGTGCCACTAGCGGGGTGAACACCGGGGAGCTGTTTTTT
cdr3_aa: CASSLGATSGVNTGELFF

d_call: TRBD1
j_call: TRBJ2-5
v_call: TRBV14
clone_size: -
cdr3_nt: TGTGCCAGCAGCCAAACCGGGACAGGAGAGACCCAGTACTTC
cdr3_aa: CASSQTGTGETQYF

d_call: TRBD1
j_call: TRBJ1-4
v_call: TRBV7-9
clone_size: few
cdr3_nt: TGTGCCAGCAGCACTACCCCGACAGGGGCTAATGAAAAACTGTTTTTT
cdr3_aa: CASSTTPTGANEKLFF

d_call: TRBD2
j_call: TRBJ2-1
v_call: TRBV7-9
clone_size: -
cdr3_nt: TGTGCCAGCAGCTTAGAGGGAGGGCCGCACAATGAGCAGTTCTTC
cdr3_aa: CASSLEGGPHNEQFF

d_call: -
j_call: TRBJ2-1
v_call: TRBV30
clone_size: -
cdr3_nt: TGTGCCTGGAGCGAAGACAGGGAGCAGTTCTTC
cdr3_aa: CAWSEDREQFF

d_call: TRBD2
j_call: TRBJ2-7
v_call: TRBV5-6
clone_size: -
cdr3_nt: TGTGCCAGCAGCTTCATAGCGGGAGCGAACGAGCAGTACTTC
cdr3_aa: CASSFIAGANEQYF

d_call: -
j_call: TRBJ2-5
v_call: TRBV12-5
clone_size: -
cdr3_nt: TGTGCTAGTGGTTTGTACCCTTTCATAGAGACCCAGTACTTC
cdr3_aa: CASGLYPFIETQYF

d_call: -
j_call: TRBJ2-3
v_call: TRBV18
clone_size: -
cdr3_nt: TGTGCCAGCTCGACCCCATCAAGAGATACGCAGTATTTT
cdr3_aa: CASSTPSRDTQYF

d_call: -
j_call: TRBJ1-3
v_call: TRBV14
clone_size: -
cdr3_nt: TGTGCCAGCAGCCAAGACTCAGGAGGCCTTTCTGGAAACACCATATATTTT
cdr3_aa: CASSQDSGGLSGNTIYF

d_call: -
j_call: TRBJ1-1
v_call: TRBV6-5
clone_size: few
cdr3_nt: TGTGCCAGTACCGGGAGGGTGAACACTGAAGCTTTCTTT
cdr3_aa: CASTGRVNTEAFF

d_call: -
j_call: TRBJ2-1
v_call: TRBV6-4
clone_size: -
cdr3_nt: TGTGCCAGCTCCTCCCTTCGGACCAAGACCTACAATGAGCAGTTCTTC
cdr3_aa: CASSSLRTKTYNEQFF

d_call: -
j_call: TRBJ2-3
v_call: TRBV11-2
clone_size: -
cdr3_nt: TGTGCCAGCAGCTCCAGAAATCTAGCAGATACGCAGTATTTT
cdr3_aa: CASSSRNLADTQYF

d_call: -
j_call: TRBJ1-6
v_call: TRBV7-2
clone_size: -
cdr3_nt: TGTGCCAGCAGCTCGTCCCTTGGGCAGTTTTTCGTCCACTTT
cdr3_aa: CASSSSLGQFFVHF

d_call: -
j_call: TRBJ2-4
v_call: TRBV7-2
clone_size: once
cdr3_nt: TGTGCCAGCAGCGAACAGGGCCCCATTCAGTACTTC
cdr3_aa: CASSEQGPIQYF

d_call: -
j_call: TRBJ1-2
v_call: TRBV6-6
clone_size: -
cdr3_nt: TGTGCCAGTTTGCATGGGGTTAACTATGGCTACACCTTC
cdr3_aa: CASLHGVNYGYTF

d_call: -
j_call: TRBJ2-1
v_call: TRBV19
clone_size: -
cdr3_nt: TGTGCCAGTAGTCCCTCCGGTAGTTGGCACCAATACAATGAGCAGTTCTTC
cdr3_aa: CASSPSGSWHQYNEQFF

d_call: -
j_call: TRBJ1-1
v_call: TRBV27
clone_size: -
cdr3_nt: TGTGCCAGCAGAGAGAGCGGGTCGGGAACTGAAGCTTTCTTT
cdr3_aa: CASRESGSGTEAFF

d_call: -
j_call: TRBJ1-1
v_call: TRBV5-1
clone_size: -
cdr3_nt: TGCGCCAGCAGCTTGGAGGGACACCAAGGAGCTTTCTTT
cdr3_aa: CASSLEGHQGAFF

d_call: -
j_call: TRBJ1-1
v_call: TRBV5-6
clone_size: -
cdr3_nt: TGTGCCAGCAGCTTGGCTGGGGGCCCGAACACTGAAGCTTTCTTT
cdr3_aa: CASSLAGGPNTEAFF

d_call: -
j_call: TRBJ2-2
v_call: TRBV5-1
clone_size: -
cdr3_nt: TGCGCCAGCAGCTTGACCTCGCCGGGCGGGATCCCCCTTTCCACCGGGGAGCTGTTTTTT
cdr3_aa: CASSLTSPGGIPLSTGELFF

d_call: -
j_call: TRBJ1-2
v_call: TRBV7-9
clone_size: -
cdr3_nt: TGTGCCAGCAGCTATCAGGAGTACTATGGCTACACCTTC
cdr3_aa: CASSYQEYYGYTF

d_call: TRBD2
j_call: TRBJ2-3
v_call: TRBV9
clone_size: -
cdr3_nt: TGTGCCAGCAGCGTCGCTAGCGGGAGTGGCACAGATACGCAGTATTTT
cdr3_aa: CASSVASGSGTDTQYF

d_call: TRBD1
j_call: TRBJ2-1
v_call: TRBV9
clone_size: -
cdr3_nt: TGTGCCAGCAGCCCCGGGACAGGGATTGAGCAGTTCTTC
cdr3_aa: CASSPGTGIEQFF

d_call: -
j_call: TRBJ1-2
v_call: TRBV25-1
clone_size: -
cdr3_nt: TGCGCCAGCAGTGCCGATTGGGGGGGGATTAACTATGGCTACACCTTC
cdr3_aa: CASSADWGGINYGYTF

d_call: TRBD1
j_call: TRBJ1-2
v_call: TRBV9
clone_size: once
cdr3_nt: TGTGCCAGCAGCCTCCAGGGGGCAGGTATCGGTGGCTACACCTTC
cdr3_aa: CASSLQGAGIGGYTF

d_call: -
j_call: TRBJ2-2
v_call: TRBV10-2
clone_size: -
cdr3_nt: TGCGCCAGCAGTGAGTCGGCGGGGAAAAACACCGGGGAGCTGTTTTTT
cdr3_aa: CASSESAGKNTGELFF

d_call: TRBD1
j_call: TRBJ1-4
v_call: TRBV6-5
clone_size: -
cdr3_nt: TGTGCCAGCATGAACTACGGGACAGGCGGTGAAAAACTGTTTTTT
cdr3_aa: CASMNYGTGGEKLFF